Listed here are 23 T cell receptor beta chains from one sample, sequenced in a study of blood T cell repertoires in COVID-19. The repertoire was sequenced with immunoSEQ multiplex PCR; TCRdb's copy has only in-frame clones and lacks some. The sample yields over 150,000 clones, 84% seen once. The sample taken for sequencing was peripheral blood. Receptor source: a human donor in a cohort sampled during active COVID-19.

The chain combines TRBV4-2 with TRBJ2-5; 9 bases are shared with TRBD2. Trimming removed 0 bases from V and 5 bases from J; junction bases left unmatched: 4. Germline-derived CDR1 and CDR2 are LGHNA and YNFKEQ. This CDR3 has 15 amino acids. Here the CDR3 reads CASSQEAGGLETQYF. Here the CDR3 DNA reads TGTGCCAGCAGCCAAGAGGCGGGAGGGTTGGAGACCCAGTACTTC.

The table lists this clone with a few counts. The chain combines TRBV10-3 with TRBJ2-7, with 8 bases aligning to TRBD2. Unmatched junction bases numbered 6, after V lost 8 bases and J lost 6 bases. The CDR3 totals 12 residues. Per the germline V gene, CDR1 is ENHRY and CDR2 is SYGVKD. The CDR3 sequence: CAIREGPSEQYF. CDR3 sequence (DNA): TGTGCCATCCGGGAGGGCCCAAGCGAGCAGTACTTC.

The CDR3: CASPSAKQDNYGYTF. The DNA for the CDR3 is TGTGCCAGCCCATCGGCAAAACAGGATAACTATGGCTACACCTTC. V and J are TRBV25-1 and TRBJ1-2; TRBD1 might be the D (5 bases). With 8 bases removed from V and 1 base from J, the gap between germline ends came to 17 bases. From germline, CDR1 is MGHDK and CDR2 SYGVNS. The CDR3 is 15 amino acids.

The chain has TRBV3-1 (or the pseudogene TRBV3-2) and TRBJ2-7; 7 bases are shared with TRBD1. V shed 4 bases, J shed 0 bases, and the junction held 12 bases outside the gene matches. CDR3 length: 17 residues. Germline V lookup: CDR1 LGHDT, CDR2 YNNKEL (reference sequence). The CDR3 DNA sequence: TGTGCCAGCAGCCGTCACCCGGGACAGCCTCTCTCCTACGAGCAGTACTTC. Amino acids: CASSRHPGQPLSYEQYF.

J is TRBJ2-7 and V is TRBV18; D may be TRBD2 (6 bases). V dropped 1 base and J dropped 6 bases, with 16 bases sitting between them. This CDR3 has 15 amino acids. The germline V gene encodes CDR1 KGHSH and CDR2 LQKENI. CDR3 residues: CASSPLPGEGSEQYF. CDR3 DNA sequence: TGTGCCAGCTCACCACTTCCGGGGGAAGGTAGCGAGCAGTACTTC.

The CDR3 here is CASSDAGGPDEQYF. For the CDR3, the DNA is TGCGCCAGCAGTGATGCGGGAGGGCCTGACGAGCAGTACTTC. The chain couples TRBV10-1 to TRBJ2-7, with 9 bases fitting TRBD2. Germline-derived CDR1 and CDR2 are WNHNN and SYGVQD (reference sequence). The J segment lost 5 bases and the V segment lost 3 bases, leaving 5 bases of the junction unmatched. CDR3 length: 14 amino acids.

About this clone: At one end the junction does not follow the germline gene, possibly because of a read error. This chain links TRBV18 with TRBJ1-2; D may be TRBD1 (6 bases). Germline values: CDR1 KGHSH, CDR2 LQKENI. The CDR3 runs to 14 residues. In DNA form, the CDR3 reads TGTGCCAGCTCACCACCCCCAGGGGCCTCTTGGATTAGCTTC. The encoded protein is CASSPPPGASWISF.

V usage is TRBV27 and J usage is TRBJ1-6; D may be TRBD1 (6 bases). CDR3 length equals 19 residues. Germline V gene sequence: CDR1 MNHEY, CDR2 SMNVEV (reference sequence). The V gene lost 5 bases and the J gene lost 0 bases, with 20 bases spanning the gap. CDR3: CASSPKDGQKSSYNSPLHF. In nucleotides, the CDR3 is TGTGCCAGCAGTCCGAAAGATGGACAGAAGAGCTCCTATAATTCACCCCTCCACTTT.

The count of this clone is one. J is TRBJ2-7 and V is TRBV15; D is uncertain. The CDR3 contains 15 residues. Per germline, CDR1 LNHNV and CDR2 YYDKDF (reference sequence). Trimming shortened V by 0 bases and J by 5 bases, and 14 bases separated the two germline ends. In DNA form, the CDR3 reads TGTGCCACCAGCAGAGACCGAGTTTCGTACGACGAGCAGTACTTC. Amino acid sequence: CATSRDRVSYDEQYF.

This chain connects TRBV7-2 to TRBJ2-3; D is perhaps TRBD2 (6 bases). This CDR3 has 14 residues. Germline V gene lookup returns CDR1 SGHTA and CDR2 FQGNSA. Trimming shortened V by 1 base and J by 7 bases, and 12 bases separated the two germline ends. The CDR3 sequence is CASSLDRRGNTQYF. CDR3 DNA sequence: TGTGCCAGCAGCTTAGATAGGCGCGGGAATACGCAGTATTTT.

V gene TRBV6-5 combines with J gene TRBJ2-7; D is possibly TRBD1 (5 bases). The length of the CDR3 is 12 residues. Germline V gives CDR1 MNHEY, CDR2 SVGAGI. Trimming removed 5 bases from V and 8 bases from J, with 13 bases in between. CDR3 amino acids: CASSTPTEKQYF. The DNA for the CDR3 is TGTGCCAGCAGTACTCCGACAGAAAAGCAGTACTTC.

The chain has TRBV4-2 and TRBJ2-5, with D perhaps TRBD1 (5 bases). Germline loops: CDR1 LGHNA, CDR2 YNFKEQ. Trimming took 3 bases from V and 5 from J, leaving 13 bases between them. The CDR3 is made up of 14 amino acids. Here the CDR3 reads CASSQDPGLETQYF. The CDR3 bases are TGTGCCAGCAGCCAGGATCCAGGGTTGGAGACCCAGTACTTC.

This sequence joins TRBV3-1 (or the pseudogene TRBV3-2) and TRBJ1-3, with 9 positions matching TRBD1. Germline V lookup: CDR1 LGHDT, CDR2 YNNKEL (reference sequence). CDR3 length: 20 amino acids. The trim removed 2 bases at V and 1 base at J, leaving 15 bases unmatched. The CDR3 DNA reads as TGTGCCAGCAGCCAAAGTCCGGGACAGGGAAACCCTCGTTCTGGAAACACCATATATTTT. As protein: CASSQSPGQGNPRSGNTIYF.

The V gene is TRBV11-2, the J gene TRBJ2-5, with 9 bases that match TRBD2. V gave up 6 bases and J gave up 3 bases; unmatched junction bases: 5. Germline CDR1 and CDR2: SGHAT and FQNNGV. This CDR3 has 14 amino acids. The CDR3 region is CASSDIAGEETQYF. In DNA, the CDR3 is TGTGCCAGCAGTGATATAGCGGGGGAAGAGACCCAGTACTTC.

This chain connects TRBV29-1 to TRBJ1-3, with TRBD1 as a possible D gene (6 bases). V was trimmed by 5 bases and J by 6 bases, leaving 14 bases between them. CDR1 is SQVTM and CDR2 is ANQGSEA in the germline V gene. The CDR3 has 13 residues. CDR3 sequence reads: CSVSNRETNTIYF. CDR3 DNA sequence: TGCAGCGTTTCGAACAGGGAGACAAACACCATATATTTT.

The chain is built from TRBV5-1 and TRBJ2-5; 8 bases map to TRBD1. Germline CDR1 reads SGHRS; CDR2 reads YFSETQ. J was trimmed by 6 bases and V by 4 bases; bases with no gene match: 11. CDR3 length equals 15 residues. The CDR3 DNA is TGCGCCAGCAGCGACGGACAGGGTGAGGGGAAGACCCAGTACTTC. It yields the protein CASSDGQGEGKTQYF.

The genes are TRBV21-1 and TRBJ2-7; TRBD2, as called in the table, went unchecked against the DNA. TRBV21-1 is tagged as a pseudogene. This CDR3 has 19 residues. The CDR3 DNA reads TGTGCCAGCAGCAAATCCGGACTAGCGGGAGTTGAGGTCAAATACGAGCAGTACTTC. Protein sequence: CASSKSGLAGVEVKYEQYF.

The V gene is TRBV19, the J gene TRBJ2-7; TRBD1 matches at 8 bases. Germline assignment: CDR1 LNHDA and CDR2 SQIVND (reference sequence). CDR3 length: 15 amino acids. Trimming cost V 5 bases and J 2 bases; bases outside gene matches: 8. CDR3 sequence reads: CASSLGTGSTYEQYF. CDR3 bases: TGTGCCAGTAGTCTAGGGACAGGCTCTACCTACGAGCAGTACTTC. Supplemented by reference TRBV19 and TRBJ2-7, the full variable domain reads DGGITQSPKYLFRKEGQNVTLSCEQNLNHDAMYWYRQDPGQGLRLIYYSQIVNDFQKGDIAEGYSVSREKKESFPLTVTSAQKNPTAFYLCASSLGTGSTYEQYFGPGTRLTVT.

The chain has TRBV5-4 and TRBJ2-1; 10 nucleotides match TRBD1. The J segment lost 6 bases and the V segment lost 5 bases, leaving 11 bases of the junction unmatched. This CDR3 is built from 16 residues. Germline V gives CDR1 SGHNT, CDR2 YYREEE (reference sequence). The CDR3 coding sequence is TGTGCCAGCAGTTTAGATCGCGGGACAGGGGCCAATGAGCAGTTCTTC. Protein sequence: CASSLDRGTGANEQFF.

In this sample, this clone turned up once. The chain couples TRBV7-9 to TRBJ2-1; weak D call: TRBD2 (7 bases). V lost 1 base, J lost 8 bases, and 15 bases lay in between. The CDR3 sequence is 15 residues long. CDR1 and CDR2 from the germline V gene are SEHNR and FQNEAQ (reference sequence). The CDR3 DNA follows: TGTGCCAGCAGCTTAGGAGGGGGAGCGGGGTATGAGCAGTTCTTC. As protein: CASSLGGGAGYEQFF. The full variable domain, completed using reference TRBV7-9 and TRBJ2-1, is DTGVSQNPRHKITKRGQNVTFRCDPISEHNRLYWYRQTLGQGPEFLTYFQNEAQLEKSRLLSDRFSAERPKGSFSTLEIQRTEQGDSAMYLCASSLGGGAGYEQFFGPGTRLTVL.

The chain has TRBV15 and TRBJ2-7; D remains ambiguous. The CDR3 totals 15 residues. With 0 bases removed from V and 2 bases from J, the gap between germline ends came to 11 bases. Per the germline V gene, CDR1 is LNHNV and CDR2 is YYDKDF (reference sequence). CDR3 sequence (DNA): TGTGCCACCAGCAGAGATCGCAGCGTCGCCTACGAGCAGTACTTC. This translates into CATSRDRSVAYEQYF.

The chain links TRBV28 to TRBJ2-3; 8 positions agree with TRBD1. CDR1 and CDR2 from the germline V gene are MDHEN and SYDVKM. The ends lost 6 bases at V and 3 bases at J; junction bases unmatched: 11. The CDR3 spans 16 residues. The CDR3 protein is CASSPRGRRGTDTQYF. CDR3 DNA: TGTGCCAGCAGCCCCAGGGGGCGCAGAGGGACAGATACGCAGTATTTT.

The V and J genes are TRBV3-1 (or the pseudogene TRBV3-2) and TRBJ2-1, with D perhaps matching TRBD2 (6 bases). V was pared by 2 bases and J by 5 bases, with 16 bases between. CDR3 length equals 16 residues. From germline, CDR1 is LGHDT and CDR2 YNNKEL (reference sequence). In DNA, the CDR3 is TGTGCCAGCAGCCAATACGGTACACGGAGGGACAATGAGCAGTTCTTC. Its translation: CASSQYGTRRDNEQFF.